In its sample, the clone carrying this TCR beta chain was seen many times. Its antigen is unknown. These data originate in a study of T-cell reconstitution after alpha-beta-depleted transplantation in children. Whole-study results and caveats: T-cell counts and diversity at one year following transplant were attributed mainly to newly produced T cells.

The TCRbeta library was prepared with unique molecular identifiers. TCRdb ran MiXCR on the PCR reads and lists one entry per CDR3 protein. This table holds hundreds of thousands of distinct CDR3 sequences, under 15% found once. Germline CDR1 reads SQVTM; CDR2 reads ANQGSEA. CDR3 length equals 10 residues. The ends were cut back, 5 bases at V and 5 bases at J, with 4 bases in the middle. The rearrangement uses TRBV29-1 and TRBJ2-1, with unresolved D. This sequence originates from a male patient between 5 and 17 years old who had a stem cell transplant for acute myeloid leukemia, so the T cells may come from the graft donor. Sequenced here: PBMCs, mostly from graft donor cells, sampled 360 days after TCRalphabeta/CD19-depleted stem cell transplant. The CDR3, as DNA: TGCAGCGTTCGGAACAATGAGCAGTTCTTC. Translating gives CSVRNNEQFF.